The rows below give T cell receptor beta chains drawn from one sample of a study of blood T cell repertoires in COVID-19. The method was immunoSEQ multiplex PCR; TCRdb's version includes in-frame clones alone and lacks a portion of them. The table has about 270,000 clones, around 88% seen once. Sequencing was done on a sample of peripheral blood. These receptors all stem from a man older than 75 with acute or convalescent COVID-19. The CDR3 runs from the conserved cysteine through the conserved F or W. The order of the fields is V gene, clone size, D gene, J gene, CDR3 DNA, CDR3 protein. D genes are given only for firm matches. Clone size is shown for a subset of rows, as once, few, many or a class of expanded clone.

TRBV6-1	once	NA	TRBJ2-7	TGTGCCAGCAGTGAAGTTGAAGCGGTTTTGGGGGAGCAGTACTTC	CASSEVEAVLGEQYF
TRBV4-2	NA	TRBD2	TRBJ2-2	TGTGCCAGCAGCCAAACCTTTGCGGGAGGGCCGACCGGGGAGCTGTTTTTT	CASSQTFAGGPTGELFF
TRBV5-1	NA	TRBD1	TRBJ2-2	TGCGCCAGCAGCACCGGACAGGGCACCGGGGAGCTGTTTTTT	CASSTGQGTGELFF
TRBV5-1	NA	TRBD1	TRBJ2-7	TGCGCCAGCAGCTTACAGGGGGCTGAAATCCCTAATAGACCCTACGAGCAGTACTTC	CASSLQGAEIPNRPYEQYF
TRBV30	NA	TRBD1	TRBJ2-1	TGTGCCTGGAGTACGGACAGGGCTGTCAATGAGCAGTTCTTC	CAWSTDRAVNEQFF
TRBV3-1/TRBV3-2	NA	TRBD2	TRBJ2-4	TGTGCCAGCAGCCAGGGGGGGACGTTAGCCAAAAACATTCAGTACTTC	CASSQGGTLAKNIQYF
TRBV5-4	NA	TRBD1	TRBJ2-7	TGTGCCAGCAGCCACCCGGGACAGCTAGCCTACGAGCAGTACTTC	CASSHPGQLAYEQYF
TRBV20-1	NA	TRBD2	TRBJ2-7	TGCAGTGCTAGTGGGACTAGCGGGAGGATTCTCTACGAGCAGTACTTC	CSASGTSGRILYEQYF
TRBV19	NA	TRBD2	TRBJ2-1	TGTGCCAGTTCTCTGTCTAGCGGTCCTTACAATGAGCAGTTCTTC	CASSLSSGPYNEQFF
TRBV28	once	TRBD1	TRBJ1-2	TGTGCCAGCAGTTTCTCGCCGGCGACAGGGAAAGGATACACCTTC	CASSFSPATGKGYTF
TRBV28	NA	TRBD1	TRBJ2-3	TGTGCCAGCAGTTATAGGGGGCCGCCGAGCACAGATACGCAGTATTTT	CASSYRGPPSTDTQYF
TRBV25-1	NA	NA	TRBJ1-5	TGTGCCAGCAGTGAATTAGGGGTCAATCAGCCCCAGCATTTT	CASSELGVNQPQHF
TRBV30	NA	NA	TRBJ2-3	TGTGCCTGGAGTGTGATGTCTCCGGGAGAGTTGACAGATACGCAGTATTTT	CAWSVMSPGELTDTQYF
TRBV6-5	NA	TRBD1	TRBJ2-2	TGTGCCAGCACCGACAGGGGGCAAACCGGGGAGCTGTTTTTT	CASTDRGQTGELFF
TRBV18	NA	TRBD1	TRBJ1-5	TGTGCCAGCTCACCCTCGACTGGACAGGCCAATCAGCCCCAGCATTTT	CASSPSTGQANQPQHF
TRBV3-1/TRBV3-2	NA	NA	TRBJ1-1	TGTGCCAGCAGCCAGAACCCAGGACAGTATCTTGAAGCTTTCTTT	CASSQNPGQYLEAFF
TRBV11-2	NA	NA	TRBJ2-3	TGTGCCAGCAGCGGACGTCAGGGGGGAGAGCAGTATTTT	CASSGRQGGEQYF
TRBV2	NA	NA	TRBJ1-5	TGTGCCAGCAGTGGTCAGAGGGGCAATCAGCCCCAGCATTTT	CASSGQRGNQPQHF
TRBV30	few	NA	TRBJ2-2	TGTGCCTGGAACAGGGCCGGGGAGCTGTTTTTT	CAWNRAGELFF
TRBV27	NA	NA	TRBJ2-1	TGTGCCAGCAGTAAGCGGAGCTACAATGAGCAGTTCTTC	CASSKRSYNEQFF
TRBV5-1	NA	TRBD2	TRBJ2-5	TGCGCCAGCAGCTTGGCGCTAGCGGGAGGGCTAGGAGAGACCCAGTACTTC	CASSLALAGGLGETQYF
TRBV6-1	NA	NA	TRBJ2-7	TGTGCCAGCAGTGAGGGGGGGGCATCCTACGAGCAGTACTTC	CASSEGGASYEQYF
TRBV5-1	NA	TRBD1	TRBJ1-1	TGCGCCAGCAGCTGGAGGGGCGACAGGGGAGCGGCTGAAGCTTTCTTT	CASSWRGDRGAAEAFF
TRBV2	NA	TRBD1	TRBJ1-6	TGTGCCAGCAGAGGGGGCATGGATTCACCCCTCCACTTT	CASRGGMDSPLHF
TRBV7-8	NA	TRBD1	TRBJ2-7	TGTGCCAGCAGCTTAGGAGACAGGGCTTACTTC	CASSLGDRAYF
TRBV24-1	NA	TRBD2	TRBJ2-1	TGTGCCACCAGTGATGCCTCAGGGGGATTGCTAGGACTAGCGGGGGGCCCTGAGCAGTTCTTC	CATSDASGGLLGLAGGPEQFF
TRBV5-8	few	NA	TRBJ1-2	TGTGCCAGCAGCTTGGACGTCGGGGTATTC	CASSLDVGVF
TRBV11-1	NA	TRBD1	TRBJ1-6	TGTGCCAGCAGCCCCGGACAGGAGTGGTCACCCCTCCACTTT	CASSPGQEWSPLHF
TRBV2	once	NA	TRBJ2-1	TGTGCCAGCAGAGGTGGGGGGTCCTTGAATGAGCAGTTCTTC	CASRGGGSLNEQFF
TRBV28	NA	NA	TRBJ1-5	TGTGCCAGCAGTTTATCGGTTTACCAGCCCCAGCATTTT	CASSLSVYQPQHF
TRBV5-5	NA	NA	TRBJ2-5	TGTGCCAGCAGCTTGCTGGACTCCCTAATTGGAGAGACCCAGTACTTC	CASSLLDSLIGETQYF
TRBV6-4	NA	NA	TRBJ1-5	TGTGCCAGCACCCAGGGACTTAGCAATCAGCCCCAGCATTTT	CASTQGLSNQPQHF
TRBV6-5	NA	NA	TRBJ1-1	TGTGCCAGCAGTACGATTAGGGGGAGAACTGAAGCTTTCTTT	CASSTIRGRTEAFF
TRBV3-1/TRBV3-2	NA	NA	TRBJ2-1	TGTGCCAGCAGCCGCCTGACCGGGACGGGAGTTTTGGGGCAGTTCTTC	CASSRLTGTGVLGQFF
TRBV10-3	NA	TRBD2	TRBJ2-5	TGTGCCATCAGCGGACTAGCGGAGGACCAAGAGACCCAGTACTTC	CAISGLAEDQETQYF
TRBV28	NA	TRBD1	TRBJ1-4	TGTGCCAGCAACACAGGGGGCAGAGGTAAACTGTTTTTT	CASNTGGRGKLFF
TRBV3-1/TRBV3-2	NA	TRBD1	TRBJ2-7	TGTGCCAGCAGCCAAATGCCAGGGGGCAAATGGGAGCAGTACTTC	CASSQMPGGKWEQYF
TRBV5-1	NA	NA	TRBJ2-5	TGCGCCAGCAGCGGGCCCCGGGACACGAAAGAGACCCAGTACTTC	CASSGPRDTKETQYF
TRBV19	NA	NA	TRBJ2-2	TGTGCCAGTAGTACGGGGGGCGCGAACACCGGGGAGCTGTTTTTT	CASSTGGANTGELFF
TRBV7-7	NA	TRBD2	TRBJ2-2	TGTGCCAGCAGTTCTAGCGGGAGGCCAAATCCCGGGGAGCTGTTTTTT	CASSSSGRPNPGELFF
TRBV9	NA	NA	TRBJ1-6	TGTGCCAGCAGCGTATCCCCAGGATACAACTCACCCCTCCACTTT	CASSVSPGYNSPLHF
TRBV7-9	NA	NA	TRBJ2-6	TGTGCCAGCAGCCAGAACAGGGCTACGGGGGCCAACGTCCTGACTTTC	CASSQNRATGANVLTF
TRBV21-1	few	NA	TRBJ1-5	TGTGCCAGCAGCAAAGATCTCGGGGCCCAGCATTTT	CASSKDLGAQHF
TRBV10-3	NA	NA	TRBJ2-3	TGTGCCATCCAGGGGCAGGAGACGGGAGATACGCAGTATTTT	CAIQGQETGDTQYF
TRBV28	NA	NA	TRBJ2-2	TGTGCCAGCACTATTCCCAGGGGGGACACCGGGGAGCTGTTTTTT	CASTIPRGDTGELFF
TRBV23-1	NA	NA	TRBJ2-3	TGCGCCAGCGTCAGCCGGGTTTGGGTGGGAGATACGCAGTATTTT	CASVSRVWVGDTQYF
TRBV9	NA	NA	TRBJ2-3	TGTGCCAGCAGCGTAGGGGCGGGGGCCTTCACAGATACGCAGTATTTT	CASSVGAGAFTDTQYF
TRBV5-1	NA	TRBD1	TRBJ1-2	TGCGCCAGCAGCTTGACAGGGGGCGCGTCTAGCTATGGCTACACCTTC	CASSLTGGASSYGYTF
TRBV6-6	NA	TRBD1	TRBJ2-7	TGTGCCAGCAGGAGGGGACAGGGGGTTAACGAGCAGTACTTC	CASRRGQGVNEQYF
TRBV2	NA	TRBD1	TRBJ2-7	TGTGCCAGCAGTGTGGAAGGCGACAGGGTATACGAGCAGTACTTC	CASSVEGDRVYEQYF
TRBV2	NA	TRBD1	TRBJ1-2	TGTGCCAAAGGGGGTTACAGGGGCGGGGACTATGGCTACACCTTC	CAKGGYRGGDYGYTF
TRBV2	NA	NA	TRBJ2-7	TGTGCCAGCAGTGAAGGAGTGGTCTCGACCTACGAGCAGTACTTC	CASSEGVVSTYEQYF
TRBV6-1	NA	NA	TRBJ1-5	TGTGCCAGCAGTGAACAACCGGTCAATCAGCCCCAGCATTTT	CASSEQPVNQPQHF